This section outlines one TCR beta chain sequence together with its context. It was unfractionated whole blood from which total RNA was extracted. This record comes from a study of human T cells and chemical hapten exposure. Via MiXCR, TCRdb re-called the 5' RACE reads, giving one row per CDR3 protein. The sample yields about 110,000 distinct CDR3 sequences, approximately 20% seen once. Per germline, CDR1 MDHEN and CDR2 SYDVKM. V dropped 7 bases and J dropped 6 bases, with 13 bases sitting between them. The CDR3 is 13 amino acids. The chain couples TRBV28 to TRBJ1-5, with D possibly being TRBD1 (6 bases). The clonotype comes from a human donor in good health. In nucleotides, the CDR3 is TGTGCCAGCAATCCGAAGGGGGGTCAGCCCCAGCATTTT. Encoded protein: CASNPKGGQPQHF.